Below are 26 T cell receptor beta chains sequenced from a single sample in a study of T cell repertoires in cytomegalovirus infection. TCRdb re-called the reads with MiXCR, one entry per CDR3 protein. The table has a few hundred thousand distinct CDR3 sequences, about 18% seen once. Material for sequencing was CD8+ T cells from PBMCs. The receptors derive from a human donor in good health (CMV status not recorded). Some clones in this sample may be carry-over from other donors' samples.

In this sample, this clonotype turned up many times. The V call is TRBV6-1, the J call TRBJ2-7; TRBD1 is a possible D gene (6 bases). Germline-derived CDR1 and CDR2 are MNHNS and SASEGT. CDR3 length equals 15 residues. V lost 3 bases to trimming and J lost 5 bases, with 17 bases between them. The CDR3 coding sequence is TGTGCCAGCAGTGAGGGCAGGGGATTGGTAAACGAGCAGTACTTC. Translated: CASSEGRGLVNEQYF.

This clonotype showed up many times. The rearrangement uses TRBV7-6 and TRBJ2-2, with 10 bases lining up with TRBD1. J was trimmed by 6 bases and V by 5 bases; bases with no gene match: 18. Germline V CDR1 and CDR2: SGHVS, FNYEAQ. This CDR3 is 19 amino acids long. CDR3 in DNA: TGTGCCAGCAGCCGTTATCTCACCGGGACAGGGGCTCCGGCCGGGGAGCTGTTTTTT. Translating gives CASSRYLTGTGAPAGELFF. The whole variable domain, filled in from reference TRBV7-6 and TRBJ2-2, reads GAGVSQSPRYKVTKRGQDVALRCDPISGHVSLYWYRQALGQGPEFLTYFNYEAQQDKSGLPNDRFSAERPEGSISTLTIQRTEQRDSAMYRCASSRYLTGTGAPAGELFFGEGSRLTVL.

The chain combines TRBV20-1 with TRBJ2-7; D might be TRBD1 or TRBD2, each matching 5 bases. Trimming removed 4 bases from V and 0 bases from J, with 16 bases in between. The CDR3 is 15 amino acids. The germline gives CDR1 DFQATT, CDR2 SNEGSKA (reference sequence). The DNA of the CDR3 is TGCAGTGCTACTACACGGGACCGGAGCTCCTACGAGCAGTACTTC. Translation: CSATTRDRSSYEQYF.

This clonotype was picked up a small number of times. J is TRBJ1-4 and V is TRBV28; tentatively, D is TRBD1 (6 bases). Trimming removed 5 bases at V and 6 bases at J, with 19 bases between. CDR1 MDHEN and CDR2 SYDVKM come from the germline V gene. The CDR3 is 16 amino acids. CDR3 DNA sequence: TGTGCCAGCAGTGCTAAAAGGGGGTGGATTGATGAAAAACTGTTTTTT. It specifies CASSAKRGWIDEKLFF.

This clonotype has at least ten counts. The V gene is TRBV28, the J gene TRBJ2-7, with a weak D call TRBD2 (5 bases). Germline assignment: CDR1 MDHEN and CDR2 SYDVKM. CDR3 length: 17 residues. Trimming shortened V by 5 bases and J by 1 base, and 21 bases separated the two germline ends. CDR3 in DNA: TGTGCCAGCAGTCCCAACCACCGGGGTTTACTATCCTACGAGCAGTACTTC. Translated: CASSPNHRGLLSYEQYF.

V usage is TRBV20-1 and J usage is TRBJ2-7; 9 positions agree with TRBD1. Germline V gene data show CDR1 as DFQATT and CDR2 as SNEGSKA (reference sequence). The length of the CDR3 is 17 residues. V lost 0 bases, J lost 4 bases, and 13 bases stayed unmatched. The CDR3 region has the DNA TGCAGTGCTAGAGACACCGCCGGGACAGGGTATAGGTACGAGCAGTACTTC. Its protein is CSARDTAGTGYRYEQYF.

A remark on this clonotype: A junction end diverges from the germline sequence, so it may reflect a read error. The chain couples TRBV4-1 to TRBJ1-1, with D hard to call. Germline CDR1 MGHRA, CDR2 YSYEKL. CDR3 length: 12 residues. The CDR3 DNA follows: TGTGCCAGCAGCCAAGATGGGGAAGAAGCTTTCTTT. It is translated as CASSQDGEEAFF.

V usage is TRBV6-2 or TRBV6-3 and J usage is TRBJ1-1; no definite D call. The CDR3 consists of 14 residues. V was shortened by 0 bases and J by 4 bases, with 9 bases between the two germline ends. Germline-derived CDR1 and CDR2 are MNHEY and SVGEGT. The CDR3: CASSYSLLTTEAFF. The CDR3, as DNA: TGTGCCAGCAGTTACTCTCTGTTAACCACTGAAGCTTTCTTT.

As concerns this clonotype: Since a much larger clone is just one base distant, this may be a read error. This chain uses TRBV6-2 or TRBV6-3 with TRBJ1-5, with D possibly TRBD1 on 5 matching bases. Germline V gives CDR1 MNHEY, CDR2 SVGEGT. The CDR3 contains 15 residues. The CDR3 DNA sequence: TGTACCAGCACCAACGGGACCGCGGAGATCGAGCCCCAGCATTTT. Its protein product is CTSTNGTAEIEPQHF.

This clonotype was observed at least ten times. The chain recombines TRBV7-9 with TRBJ2-3; the D is unclear. Deletions cut 2 bases from V and 2 bases from J, with 20 bases between. Germline CDR1 SEHNR, CDR2 FQNEAQ (reference sequence). The CDR3 has 18 amino acids. CDR3 in amino acids: CASSLPLLTEPSTDTQYF. The CDR3 DNA follows: TGTGCCAGCAGCTTACCCCTCCTTACCGAGCCCTCCACAGATACGCAGTATTTT.

This clonotype was detected only a few times. The chain uses TRBV6-6 and TRBJ2-2, with a possible D match to TRBD1 (5 bases). The ends were cut back, 0 bases at V and 0 bases at J, with 8 bases in the middle. CDR3 length: 16 residues. Germline V gene data show CDR1 as MNHNY and CDR2 as SVGAGI (reference sequence). CDR3 nucleotide sequence: TGTGCCAGCAGTTACTCTACAGGAGCGAACACCGGGGAGCTGTTTTTT. It is translated as CASSYSTGANTGELFF.

The chain is built from TRBV9 and TRBJ1-2; D not resolved. CDR3 length: 16 residues. Germline lookup yields CDR1 SGDLS and CDR2 YYNGEE. V shed 3 bases and J shed 5 bases, with 20 bases lying between them. The CDR3: CASSASGSPRPYGYTF. CDR3 coding DNA: TGTGCCAGCAGCGCGTCCGGGAGCCCGCGACCTTATGGCTACACCTTC.

This clonotype has just a few counts. The V gene is TRBV7-6, the J gene TRBJ1-4; D is unresolved. From germline, CDR1 is SGHVS and CDR2 FNYEAQ. Trimming left V 5 bases short and J 8 bases short, with 9 bases between. This CDR3 has 12 amino acids. CDR3: CASSLGMEKLFF. The CDR3, as DNA: TGTGCCAGCAGCCTAGGGATGGAAAAACTGTTTTTT.

In its sample, this clonotype was seen many times. This chain links TRBV6-6 with TRBJ1-6; D unclear. CDR1 MNHNY and CDR2 SVGAGI come from the germline V gene (reference sequence). This CDR3 is 15 amino acids long. V lost 6 bases and J 5 bases, leaving 14 bases between the germline ends. The CDR3 reads CASSGRALHNSPLHF. CDR3 bases: TGTGCCAGCAGCGGCCGGGCCTTACATAATTCACCCCTCCACTTT.

The chain couples TRBV2 to TRBJ1-5, with a weak D call TRBD1 (6 bases). The CDR3 is 15 residues long. Germline CDR1 is SNHLY and CDR2 is FYNNEI. V was trimmed by 6 bases and J by 2 bases, leaving 14 bases between them. CDR3 residues: CASSDGGVGNQPQHF. CDR3 bases: TGTGCCAGCAGCGATGGGGGCGTTGGCAATCAGCCCCAGCATTTT. Full variable domain (rest looked up from reference TRBV2 and TRBJ1-5): EPEVTQTPSHQVTQMGQEVILRCVPISNHLYFYWYRQILGQKVEFLVSFYNNEISEKSEIFDDQFSVERPDGSNFTLKIRSTKLEDSAMYFCASSDGGVGNQPQHFGDGTRLSIL.

This clonotype was detected a few times. V gene TRBV7-6 combines with J gene TRBJ1-1; no definite D call. CDR1 is SGHVS and CDR2 is FNYEAQ in the germline V gene. The germline V and J ends were trimmed by 5 bases and 9 bases, with 13 bases remaining between them. This CDR3 has 12 amino acids. The CDR3 nucleotides are TGTGCCAGCAGCCCGAGGGATTTAAAAGCTTTCTTT. Translated, it gives CASSPRDLKAFF.

This rearrangement joins TRBV6-8 to TRBJ2-7; the D gene is possibly TRBD2 (5 bases). CDR3 size: 13 residues. The V and J ends lost 8 bases and 0 bases respectively, with 11 bases between them. Germline CDR1 reads MNHGY; CDR2 reads SAAAGT. CDR3 sequence: CASGVRGSYEQYF. In DNA form, the CDR3 reads TGTGCCAGCGGCGTCCGGGGCTCCTACGAGCAGTACTTC.

The CDR3 nucleotides read TGTGCCAGCAGTTGGACAGGGCAAGAGACCCAGTACTTC. Its translation: CASSWTGQETQYF. The rearrangement joins TRBV28 to TRBJ2-5, with 8 bases lining up with TRBD1. Trimming cost V 4 bases and J 2 bases; bases outside gene matches: 0. This CDR3 spans 13 amino acids. CDR1 is MDHEN and CDR2 is SYDVKM in the germline V gene.

This clonotype came up many times. The chain uses TRBV7-9 and TRBJ2-3; 11 bases fit TRBD2. V was pared by 5 bases and J by 6 bases, with 13 bases of the junction left unmatched. CDR3 size: 17 residues. Germline lookup yields CDR1 SEHNR and CDR2 FQNEAQ (reference sequence). CDR3 DNA sequence: TGTGCCAGCAGCACGAGAGAACCGGGACTAGCGGCGGATACGCAGTATTTT. This encodes CASSTREPGLAADTQYF.

This clonotype was found a few times. CDR3: CASSSEGLGGPNEQFF. The CDR3 nucleotides are TGTGCCAGCAGCTCGGAGGGACTAGGTGGGCCGAATGAGCAGTTCTTC. This rearrangement joins TRBV7-6 to TRBJ2-1, with 8 bases fitting TRBD2. Germline V gene data show CDR1 as SGHVS and CDR2 as FNYEAQ. The trim removed 4 bases at V and 7 bases at J, leaving 12 bases unmatched. The CDR3 has 16 amino acids.

This clonotype was counted ten times or more. The chain is built from TRBV6-6 and TRBJ2-7; D unclear. The germline CDR1 and CDR2 sequences are MNHNY and SVGAGI (reference sequence). The CDR3 is made up of 14 amino acids. The V and J ends lost 0 bases and 2 bases respectively, with 8 bases between them. The CDR3, as DNA: TGTGCCAGCAGTTACTCCGACGGAACCTACGAGCAGTACTTC. Protein: CASSYSDGTYEQYF.

This chain links TRBV20-1 with TRBJ2-7, with 9 nucleotides matching TRBD2. The V segment lost 3 bases and the J segment 2 bases; nucleotides outside the gene matches: 2. This CDR3 has 13 residues. Looked up from germline, CDR1 is DFQATT and CDR2 is SNEGSKA (reference sequence). The CDR3 here is CSARAGGAYEQYF. The CDR3 nucleotides read TGCAGTGCTAGGGCGGGGGGGGCCTACGAGCAGTACTTC.

This chain links TRBV3-1 with TRBJ2-3; D uncertain. Trimming took off 5 bases at V and 3 bases at J, with 18 bases between the two ends. This CDR3 comprises 16 residues. CDR1 is LGHDT, CDR2 YNNKEL, per germline (reference sequence). The CDR3 DNA is TGTGCCAGCAGCTCTAACCTTGGTAGCAGGACAGATACGCAGTATTTT. Amino acids: CASSSNLGSRTDTQYF.

This clonotype was detected only once. The chain has TRBV6-5 and TRBJ1-1; no clear D gene. The CDR3 spans 13 residues. Germline lookup yields CDR1 MNHEY and CDR2 SVGAGI. The V end lost 5 bases, the J end lost 5 bases, and 12 bases lay between the germline ends. The CDR3 DNA sequence: TGTGCCAGCAGTCTCACTAGGAAGACTGAAGCTTTCTTT. Its protein is CASSLTRKTEAFF.

This clonotype occurred a few times. This rearrangement joins TRBV5-1 to TRBJ2-7; maybe TRBD2 (5 bases). The CDR3 extends over 16 amino acids. Germline-derived CDR1 and CDR2 are SGHRS and YFSETQ. Trimming stripped 2 bases from V and 0 bases from J, with 15 bases between. The CDR3 reads CASSFDPRDGSYEQYF. In nucleotides, the CDR3 is TGCGCCAGCAGCTTCGACCCACGGGATGGCTCCTACGAGCAGTACTTC.

V and J are TRBV7-6 and TRBJ1-1; possible D gene TRBD1, 6 bases. This CDR3 has 15 amino acids. Trimming shortened V by 7 bases and J by 1 base, and 16 bases separated the two germline ends. CDR1 SGHVS and CDR2 FNYEAQ come from the germline V gene. DNA of the CDR3: TGTGCCAGCACGAAGGCGGACAGACCGAACACTGAAGCTTTCTTT. This translates into CASTKADRPNTEAFF.